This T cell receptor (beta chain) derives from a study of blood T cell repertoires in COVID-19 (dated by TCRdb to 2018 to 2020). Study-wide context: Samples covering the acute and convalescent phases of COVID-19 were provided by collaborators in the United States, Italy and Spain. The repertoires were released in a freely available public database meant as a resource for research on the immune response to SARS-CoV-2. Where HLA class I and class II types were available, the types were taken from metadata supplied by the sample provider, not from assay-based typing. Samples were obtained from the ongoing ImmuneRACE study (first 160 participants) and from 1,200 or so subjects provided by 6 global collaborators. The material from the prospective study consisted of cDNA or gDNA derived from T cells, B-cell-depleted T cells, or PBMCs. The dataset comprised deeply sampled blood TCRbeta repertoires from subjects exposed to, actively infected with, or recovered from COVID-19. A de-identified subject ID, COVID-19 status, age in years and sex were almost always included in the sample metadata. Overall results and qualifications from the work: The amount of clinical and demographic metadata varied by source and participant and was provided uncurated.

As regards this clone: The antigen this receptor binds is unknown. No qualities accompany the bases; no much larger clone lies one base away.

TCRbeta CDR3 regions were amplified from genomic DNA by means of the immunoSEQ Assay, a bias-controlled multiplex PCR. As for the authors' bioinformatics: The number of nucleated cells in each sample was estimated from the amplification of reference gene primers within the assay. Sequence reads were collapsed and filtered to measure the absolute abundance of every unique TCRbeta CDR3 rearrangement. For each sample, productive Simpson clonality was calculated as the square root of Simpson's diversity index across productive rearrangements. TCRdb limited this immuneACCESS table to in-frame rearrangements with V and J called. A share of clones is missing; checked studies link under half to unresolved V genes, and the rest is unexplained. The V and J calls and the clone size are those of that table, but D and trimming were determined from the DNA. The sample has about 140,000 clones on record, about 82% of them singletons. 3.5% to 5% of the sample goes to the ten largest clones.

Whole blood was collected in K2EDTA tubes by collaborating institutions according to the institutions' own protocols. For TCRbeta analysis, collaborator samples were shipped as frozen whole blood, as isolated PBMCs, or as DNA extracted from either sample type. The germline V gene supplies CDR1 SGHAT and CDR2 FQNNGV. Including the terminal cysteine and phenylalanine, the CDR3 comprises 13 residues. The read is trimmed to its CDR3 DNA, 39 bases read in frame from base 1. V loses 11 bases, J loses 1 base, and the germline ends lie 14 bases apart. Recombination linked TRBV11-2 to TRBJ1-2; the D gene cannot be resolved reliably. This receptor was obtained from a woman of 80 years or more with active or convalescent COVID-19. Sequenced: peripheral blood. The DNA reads TGTGCCTCAGGAGGACGAGTTAACTATGGCTACACCTTC. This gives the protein CASGGRVNYGYTF.